The 27 T cell receptor beta chains below come from one sample, sequenced in a study of T cell changes during pregnancy in multiple sclerosis. Sequencing was performed with immunoSEQ multiplex PCR; in TCRdb, only in-frame clones are kept and a portion is missing. The sample consists of tens of thousands of clones, roughly 92% of them appearing once. The sequences come from CD8+ T cells from peripheral blood mononuclear cells, collected in the third trimester of pregnancy. Receptors were obtained from a female donor in good health, enrolled as a control in a pregnancy study.

This clone was seen just once. The CDR3 sequence: CASSLSRDSGYTF. The CDR3 nucleotides are TGTGCCAGCAGTTTATCGAGGGACAGCGGCTACACCTTC. J is TRBJ1-2 and V is TRBV27, with TRBD1 matching 7 bases. The germline V gene encodes CDR1 MNHEY and CDR2 SMNVEV (reference sequence). The CDR3 is 13 residues long. Trimming cost V 0 bases and J 8 bases; bases outside gene matches: 3.

V usage is TRBV19 and J usage is TRBJ2-1; 8 bases agree with TRBD2. The CDR3 is made up of 17 amino acids. Germline CDR1 LNHDA, CDR2 SQIVND (reference sequence). With V trimmed by 4 bases and J by 3 bases, 11 bases remained unmatched. This CDR3 reads CASSTPSGGALYNEQFF. In DNA, the CDR3 is TGTGCCAGTAGTACCCCCTCCGGGGGGGCTCTCTACAATGAGCAGTTCTTC.

The chain links TRBV7-9 to TRBJ2-7; 9 positions agree with TRBD1. The V gene's germline CDR1 is SEHNR and CDR2 FQNEAQ (reference sequence). The CDR3 loop spans 15 amino acids. The trim removed 5 bases at V and 4 bases at J, leaving 9 bases unmatched. The CDR3 spells CASSTAGTGLYEQYF. The CDR3 nucleotides read TGTGCCAGCAGCACAGCCGGGACAGGGTTATACGAGCAGTACTTC.

The chain links TRBV30 to TRBJ2-3, with 7 bases fitting TRBD2. CDR1 is GTSNPN and CDR2 is SVGIG in the germline V gene (reference sequence). Losses at the gene ends were 1 base for V and 2 bases for J; bases not matched to a gene: 3. This CDR3 spans 14 amino acids. CDR3 bases: TGTGCCTGGAGTGAGGGACTAACCACAGATACGCAGTATTTT. As protein: CAWSEGLTTDTQYF.

V gene TRBV5-1 combines with J gene TRBJ2-7; tentatively, D is TRBD1 (5 bases). Germline V CDR1 and CDR2: SGHRS, YFSETQ. V was clipped by 2 bases and J by 4 bases, with 7 bases between them. The CDR3 sequence is 12 residues long. The CDR3 protein is CASSFDSYEQYF. The CDR3 DNA reads as TGCGCCAGCAGCTTCGACAGTTACGAGCAGTACTTC.

The chain joins TRBV13 to TRBJ1-1; D gene ambiguous. Trimming removed 4 bases from V and 5 bases from J, with 17 bases in between. The CDR3 extends over 15 amino acids. CDR1 and CDR2 from the germline V gene are PRHDT and FYEKMQ (reference sequence). The CDR3 protein is CASSSVGSGWTEAFF. CDR3 in DNA: TGTGCCAGCAGCTCGGTGGGGTCGGGGTGGACTGAAGCTTTCTTT.

The chain uses TRBV5-6 and TRBJ2-1; D may be TRBD2 (6 bases). Germline lookup yields CDR1 SGHDT and CDR2 YYEEEE. V dropped 6 bases and J dropped 6 bases, with 22 bases sitting between them. The CDR3 contains 16 residues. CDR3 protein: CASILSSGDPFNEQFF. DNA of the CDR3: TGTGCCAGCATTCTGAGTTCGGGGGACCCTTTCAATGAGCAGTTCTTC.

This chain connects TRBV11-1 to TRBJ2-7; D may be TRBD1 (5 bases). CDR3 size: 12 residues. The germline V gene has CDR1 SGHAT and CDR2 FQDESV (reference sequence). The ends were cut back, 3 bases at V and 3 bases at J, with 6 bases in the middle. The DNA for the CDR3 is TGTGCCAGCAGCTTCGACAGCTACGAGCAGTACTTC. This sequence encodes CASSFDSYEQYF. Combining the CDR3 with reference TRBV11-1 and TRBJ2-7 gives the whole variable domain EAEVAQSPRYKITEKSQAVAFWCDPISGHATLYWYRQILGQGPELLVQFQDESVVDDSQLPKDRFSAERLKGVDSTLKIQPAELGDSAMYLCASSFDSYEQYFGPGTRLTVT.

V usage is TRBV5-6 and J usage is TRBJ1-1, with D tentatively TRBD1 (6 bases). Germline V gene sequence: CDR1 SGHDT, CDR2 YYEEEE. CDR3 length equals 16 residues. Trimming stripped 0 bases from V and 0 bases from J, with 12 bases between. In nucleotides, the CDR3 is TGTGCCAGCAGCTTGGGCCAGGGGTTAATGAACACTGAAGCTTTCTTT. Its protein product is CASSLGQGLMNTEAFF.

V is TRBV27 and J is TRBJ2-7; the D is unclear. With 3 bases removed from V and 5 bases from J, the gap between germline ends came to 5 bases. The germline V gene encodes CDR1 MNHEY and CDR2 SMNVEV (reference sequence). The CDR3 consists of 11 residues. The chain's CDR3 is CASSFRNEQYF. In DNA form, the CDR3 reads TGTGCCAGCAGTTTCAGGAACGAGCAGTACTTC.

V and J are TRBV27 and TRBJ1-2, with 7 nucleotides matching TRBD1. This CDR3 is built from 16 residues. Germline CDR1 reads MNHEY; CDR2 reads SMNVEV (reference sequence). The V gene end was trimmed by 6 bases and the J gene end by 3 bases; junction bases not matched to a gene: 13. The CDR3 sequence: CASSHRPGQLYYGYTF. The CDR3 coding sequence is TGTGCCAGCAGCCATCGTCCGGGACAGCTCTACTATGGCTACACCTTC.

This chain connects TRBV5-1 to TRBJ2-5, with unresolved D. The CDR3 runs to 12 residues. V lost 1 base and J lost 5, with 6 bases in between. Germline CDR1 and CDR2: SGHRS and YFSETQ. For the CDR3, the DNA is TGCGCCAGCAGCTTGTTAGAGGAGACCCAGTACTTC. This codes for CASSLLEETQYF. Full variable domain (remainder filled in from reference TRBV5-1 and TRBJ2-5): KAGVTQTPRYLIKTRGQQVTLSCSPISGHRSVSWYQQTPGQGLQFLFEYFSETQRNKGNFPGRFSGRQFSNSRSEMNVSTLELGDSALYLCASSLLEETQYFGPGTRLLVL.

The chain uses TRBV4-1 and TRBJ2-2; TRBD1 matches 7 bases. The ends lost 3 bases at V and 5 bases at J; junction bases unmatched: 3. This CDR3 is built from 14 residues. The germline CDR1 and CDR2 sequences are MGHRA and YSYEKL. For the CDR3, the DNA is TGCGCCAGCAGCCAGGGACAGTCAACCGGGGAGCTGTTTTTT. Protein: CASSQGQSTGELFF.

The J gene is TRBJ2-2, the V gene TRBV6-5; D gene unclear. V dropped 0 bases and J dropped 6 bases, with 8 bases sitting between them. The length of the CDR3 is 14 residues. CDR1 MNHEY and CDR2 SVGAGI come from the germline V gene. The CDR3 nucleotides read TGTGCCAGCAGTTACTCGAGCGTAGCCGGGGAGCTGTTTTTT. Protein: CASSYSSVAGELFF.

The chain joins TRBV19 to TRBJ2-2; 9 bases agree with TRBD1. Per the germline V gene, CDR1 is LNHDA and CDR2 is SQIVND (reference sequence). The CDR3 consists of 19 residues. V dropped 3 bases and J dropped 0; count of bases not matched to a gene: 11. The CDR3 reads CASSIVWDRVVSNTGELFF. The CDR3 bases are TGTGCCAGTAGTATTGTCTGGGACAGGGTAGTGTCGAACACCGGGGAGCTGTTTTTT.

V and J are TRBV7-2 and TRBJ2-3; TRBD2 aligns across 9 bases. The germline CDR1 and CDR2 sequences are SGHTA and FQGNSA. Trimming cost V 0 bases and J 4 bases; bases outside gene matches: 14. This CDR3 region has 19 residues. DNA for the CDR3: TGTGCCAGCAGCTTAGCGGTGGCTAGCGGGGTGTATAGTGCAGATACGCAGTATTTT. Encoded protein: CASSLAVASGVYSADTQYF.

The chain couples TRBV25-1 to TRBJ1-2; D gene unclear. The CDR3 totals 14 residues. Germline V gene sequence: CDR1 MGHDK, CDR2 SYGVNS. V was cut by 3 bases and J by 6 bases, with 14 bases left in between. The CDR3 region is CASSERGDSHGYTF. The DNA for the CDR3 is TGTGCCAGCAGTGAGCGCGGCGACTCCCATGGCTACACCTTC.

This rearrangement joins TRBV18 to TRBJ2-7; D gene unclear. This CDR3 region has 13 residues. The germline V gene has CDR1 KGHSH and CDR2 LQKENI. V shed 3 bases and J shed 2 bases, with 8 bases lying between them. CDR3 in DNA: TGTGCCAGCTCACCTGCAGAAACCTACGAGCAGTACTTC. This gives the protein CASSPAETYEQYF.

The chain carries TRBV7-9 and TRBJ2-3; D remains ambiguous. The CDR3 has 11 amino acids. Trimming removed 5 bases from V and 10 bases from J, with 10 bases in between. Germline-derived CDR1 and CDR2 are SEHNR and FQNEAQ (reference sequence). The CDR3 sequence is CASSGTFAQYF. The CDR3 DNA sequence: TGTGCCAGCAGCGGCACCTTTGCGCAGTATTTT.

This chain links TRBV19 with TRBJ2-7; no clear D gene. This CDR3 has 13 amino acids. V lost 7 bases, J lost 0 bases, and 10 bases lay in between. Germline V gene data show CDR1 as LNHDA and CDR2 as SQIVND (reference sequence). The CDR3 bases are TGTGCCAGTAACGCAGGTCCCTCCTACGAGCAGTACTTC. Translated, it gives CASNAGPSYEQYF.

The chain employs TRBV4-3 and TRBJ2-3; 9 bases are shared with TRBD1. J lost 2 bases, V lost 4 bases, and 4 bases had no gene match. Germline CDR1 LGHNA, CDR2 YSLEER. This CDR3 comprises 15 residues. The CDR3 nucleotides read TGCGCCAGCAGCCTCGGACAGGGGTCCACAGATACGCAGTATTTT. The encoded protein is CASSLGQGSTDTQYF.

This sequence joins TRBV5-1 and TRBJ2-1, with 8 nucleotides matching TRBD2. The V segment lost 1 base and the J segment 5 bases; nucleotides outside the gene matches: 11. Germline V gene sequence: CDR1 SGHRS, CDR2 YFSETQ. The CDR3 runs to 17 residues. CDR3 DNA sequence: TGCGCCAGCAGCTTGTTCCCGTCGGGGGGGGCCGACAATGAGCAGTTCTTC. Translating gives CASSLFPSGGADNEQFF. The whole variable domain, filled in from reference TRBV5-1 and TRBJ2-1, reads KAGVTQTPRYLIKTRGQQVTLSCSPISGHRSVSWYQQTPGQGLQFLFEYFSETQRNKGNFPGRFSGRQFSNSRSEMNVSTLELGDSALYLCASSLFPSGGADNEQFFGPGTRLTVL.

This clone was observed a single time. The chain links TRBV7-6 to TRBJ2-1; 15 bases are shared with TRBD2. Germline trimming cut 5 bases from V and 10 bases from J; bases unmatched to any gene: 6. CDR1 is SGHVS, CDR2 FNYEAQ, per germline. The CDR3 loop spans 15 amino acids. The CDR3, as DNA: TGTGCCAGCAGCCCGGGACTAGCGGGGGGCGTGGAGCAGTTCTTC. Translated, it gives CASSPGLAGGVEQFF. Full variable domain (outside the CDR3, taken from reference TRBV7-6 and TRBJ2-1): GAGVSQSPRYKVTKRGQDVALRCDPISGHVSLYWYRQALGQGPEFLTYFNYEAQQDKSGLPNDRFSAERPEGSISTLTIQRTEQRDSAMYRCASSPGLAGGVEQFFGPGTRLTVL.

This clone was seen ten or more times. The genes are TRBV6-1 and TRBJ2-3, with 14 bases lining up with TRBD2. V was pared by 1 base and J by 3 bases, with 3 bases of the junction left unmatched. Germline CDR1 is MNHNS and CDR2 is SASEGT. The CDR3 contains 17 residues. The CDR3 coding sequence is TGTGCCAGCAGTGAAGGACTAGCGGGGGGGATAACAGATACGCAGTATTTT. This gives the protein CASSEGLAGGITDTQYF.

J is TRBJ2-1 and V is TRBV6-5, with TRBD1 as a possible D gene (5 bases). The V and J ends lost 2 bases and 7 bases respectively, with 9 bases between them. This CDR3 is built from 13 residues. CDR1 is MNHEY and CDR2 is SVGAGI in the germline V gene. CDR3 DNA: TGTGCCAGCAGTTACCTAGGGGAAAATGAGCAGTTCTTC. Translated: CASSYLGENEQFF.

The CDR3 DNA reads TGTGCCAGCAGCCTTAACAGGGACACCGATCGGTATGGCTACACCTTC. This gives the protein CASSLNRDTDRYGYTF. J is TRBJ1-2 and V is TRBV7-9; D is perhaps TRBD1 (6 bases). Trimming shortened V by 5 bases and J by 5 bases, and 21 bases separated the two germline ends. CDR1 and CDR2 (germline): SEHNR, FQNEAQ (reference sequence). The CDR3 length is 16 residues.

In DNA, the CDR3 is TGCGCCAGCAGCCAAGATCAGGGGGCGTATGAGCAGTTCTTC. This translates into CASSQDQGAYEQFF. The V gene is TRBV4-3, the J gene TRBJ2-1; 8 nucleotides agree with TRBD1. Trimming removed 0 bases from V and 8 bases from J; junction bases left unmatched: 3. This CDR3 has 14 residues. Germline CDR1 reads LGHNA; CDR2 reads YSLEER.